This is a list of T cell receptor beta chains from one sample in a study of preoperative IRX-2 immunotherapy in early breast cancer. Libraries were prepared by immunoSEQ multiplex PCR; TCRdb keeps only in-frame clonotypes and omits some of them. Found here are 35,000 to 40,000 clones, roughly four fifths of them singletons; the top ten hold about 1.5%. The starting material was lymph node tissue, obtained after IRX-2 immunotherapy. The receptors shown here come from a human donor with breast cancer. CDR3s include the opening cysteine and the closing phenylalanine or tryptophan. A D gene is named only where the DNA matches it firmly. Not all rows give a size; the values are once, few, many and, for expanded clones, a class.

CDR3 protein | CDR3 DNA | clone size | J gene | D gene | V gene
CASRGQGASDGELFF | TGTGCCAGTAGAGGGCAGGGGGCATCAGACGGGGAGCTGTTTTTT | NA | TRBJ2-2 | TRBD1 | TRBV19
CASSYSSNQPQHF | TGTGCCAGCAGTTACAGTAGCAATCAGCCCCAGCATTTT | NA | TRBJ1-5 | NA | TRBV6-8
CASTSSGNTIYF | TGTGCCAGCACAAGCTCTGGAAACACCATATATTTT | NA | TRBJ1-3 | NA | TRBV6-8
CASSLSPTGGASGETQYF | TGTGCCAGCAGTCTAAGCCCTACAGGGGGCGCAAGTGGCGAGACCCAGTACTTC | NA | TRBJ2-5 | TRBD1 | TRBV6-8
CASSGGQGKNTDTQYF | TGTGCCAGCAGTGGGGGGCAGGGGAAAAACACAGATACGCAGTATTTT | NA | TRBJ2-3 | NA | TRBV6-8
CASSEGVGSYEQYF | TGTGCCAGCAGTGAGGGGGTCGGCTCCTACGAGCAGTACTTC | few | TRBJ2-7 | NA | TRBV6-8
CASSETTSGPQHF | TGTGCCAGCAGCGAAACCACTTCCGGGCCCCAGCATTTT | NA | TRBJ1-5 | NA | TRBV7-1
CASSFRNRGPGELFF | TGTGCCAGCAGCTTCCGAAACAGGGGGCCCGGGGAGCTGTTTTTT | NA | TRBJ2-2 | TRBD1 | TRBV14
CASSTPAGGWETQYF | TGTGCCAGCAGCACCCCAGCGGGGGGATGGGAGACCCAGTACTTC | NA | TRBJ2-5 | TRBD2 | TRBV9
CASSPGSGPYEQYF | TGTGCCAGCTCACCCGGCTCGGGCCCCTACGAGCAGTACTTC | NA | TRBJ2-7 | NA | TRBV18
CSVGGGGDTQYF | TGCAGCGTTGGAGGGGGAGGGGATACGCAGTATTTT | NA | TRBJ2-3 | NA | TRBV29-1
CASSLQGYNSSLHF | TGTGCCAGCAGCTTACAGGGTTATAATTCATCCCTCCACTTT | NA | TRBJ1-6 | NA | TRBV11-3
CASRPGHPYEQYF | TGTGCCAGCAGACCCGGACACCCCTACGAGCAGTACTTC | NA | TRBJ2-7 | NA | TRBV6-8
CASRGQGAETDTQYF | TGTGCCAGCAGGGGACAGGGGGCTGAGACAGATACGCAGTATTTT | NA | TRBJ2-3 | TRBD1 | TRBV28
CASSTDGYETQYF | TGTGCCAGTAGTACCGACGGATACGAGACCCAGTACTTC | few | TRBJ2-5 | NA | TRBV19
CASSQEADRSTDTQYF | TGTGCCAGCAGCCAGGAGGCGGACAGAAGCACAGATACGCAGTATTTT | NA | TRBJ2-3 | NA | TRBV7-7
CASSLGVRVNTEAFF | TGTGCCAGCAGCTTAGGGGTCAGGGTGAACACTGAAGCTTTCTTT | NA | TRBJ1-1 | NA | TRBV11-3
CASSQPRTGRSEQFF | TGTGCCAGCAGCCAACCACGGACAGGGAGGTCGGAGCAGTTCTTC | few | TRBJ2-1 | TRBD1 | TRBV16
CASSINGVQATNEKLFF | TGTGCCAGTAGTATAAATGGGGTACAAGCAACTAATGAAAAACTGTTTTTT | NA | TRBJ1-4 | NA | TRBV19
CAWSPLGSGQWPQHF | TGTGCCTGGAGTCCGCTAGGCAGTGGGCAATGGCCCCAGCATTTT | NA | TRBJ1-5 | NA | TRBV30
CASTLGYSGNTIYF | TGTGCCAGCACGTTGGGGTACTCTGGAAACACCATATATTTT | NA | TRBJ1-3 | NA | TRBV7-8
CASSGDSRNEQFF | TGTGCCAGCAGCGGGGACAGCCGCAATGAGCAGTTCTTC | NA | TRBJ2-1 | TRBD1 | TRBV6-8
CASSIRTGALGSPLHF | TGTGCCAGCAGTATAAGGACAGGAGCCCTTGGATCACCCCTCCACTTT | NA | TRBJ1-6 | TRBD1 | TRBV28
CASSLGSENYGYTF | TGCGCCAGCAGCTTGGGTTCAGAGAACTATGGCTACACCTTC | NA | TRBJ1-2 | NA | TRBV5-1
CASSLDVGGNEQFF | TGTGCCAGCAGCTTAGATGTGGGAGGGAATGAGCAGTTCTTC | NA | TRBJ2-1 | TRBD2 | TRBV7-1
CASSQDSRRAETQYF | TGCGCCAGCAGCCAGGACTCTAGGAGGGCGGAGACCCAGTACTTC | NA | TRBJ2-5 | NA | TRBV5-1
CASSRDSPGGYTF | TGTGCCAGCAGCCGGGACAGCCCAGGGGGCTACACCTTC | NA | TRBJ1-2 | TRBD1 | TRBV6-8
CASRDRYNYGYTF | TGTGCCAGCAGGGACAGGTATAACTATGGCTACACCTTC | few | TRBJ1-2 | TRBD1 | TRBV6-8
CASSQDLRQGNGYTF | TGTGCCAGCAGCCAAGATTTAAGACAGGGGAATGGCTACACCTTC | NA | TRBJ1-2 | TRBD1 | TRBV14
CASSLRGYAEAFF | TGTGCCAGCAGCCTAAGGGGGTATGCTGAAGCTTTCTTT | NA | TRBJ1-1 | NA | TRBV14
CASSGSRTSTAEQYF | TGTGCCAGCAGTGGGAGCAGGACTAGCACAGCTGAGCAGTACTTC | NA | TRBJ2-7 | TRBD2 | TRBV6-8
CASFAGGTNTGELFF | TGTGCCAGCTTTGCGGGGGGTACGAACACCGGGGAGCTGTTTTTT | NA | TRBJ2-2 | TRBD2 | TRBV6-8
CASSDPTSGTGLGVQYF | TGTGCCAGCAGTGACCCCACGAGCGGGACAGGGTTAGGAGTTCAGTACTTC | few | TRBJ2-4 | TRBD1 | TRBV6-8
CASSQTQLYSGNTIYF | TGTGCCAGCAGCCAAACCCAGTTGTACTCTGGAAACACCATATATTTT | NA | TRBJ1-3 | NA | TRBV14
CASSIVTGNTEAFF | TGTGCCAGTAGTATTGTGACAGGGAACACTGAAGCTTTCTTT | NA | TRBJ1-1 | NA | TRBV19
CASSPLRQGNPNEKLFF | TGTGCCAGCTCACCACTTCGACAGGGGAACCCTAATGAAAAACTGTTTTTT | few | TRBJ1-4 | TRBD1 | TRBV18
CASGFGLGATNEKLFF | TGTGCCAGCGGATTCGGATTAGGGGCAACTAATGAAAAACTGTTTTTT | NA | TRBJ1-4 | NA | TRBV6-7
CASSRTGVVSGNTIYF | TGTGCCAGCAGCCGGACTGGAGTGGTTTCTGGAAACACCATATATTTT | few | TRBJ1-3 | NA | TRBV6-8
CATSRGPAVTDTQYF | TGTGCCACCAGCAGAGGTCCAGCGGTCACAGATACGCAGTATTTT | NA | TRBJ2-3 | NA | TRBV15
CASSLVLTGQHYEQYF | TGTGCCAGCAGCTTAGTTCTTACGGGACAACACTACGAGCAGTACTTC | once | TRBJ2-7 | NA | TRBV7-4
CASSVLRGSLYGYTF | TGTGCCAGCAGCGTACTCAGGGGCAGCCTGTATGGCTACACCTTC | once | TRBJ1-2 | NA | TRBV11-3
CASRSGRGTGANQPQHF | TGTGCAAGTCGCTCTGGGCGGGGGACAGGGGCCAATCAGCCCCAGCATTTT | NA | TRBJ1-5 | NA | TRBV12-2
CASSLGLDKGNEQFF | TGCGCCAGCAGCTTGGGGTTGGATAAGGGCAATGAGCAGTTCTTC | NA | TRBJ2-1 | NA | TRBV5-1
CASSLAGPSSGANVLTF | TGCGCCAGCAGCTTGGCCGGACCCTCCTCTGGGGCCAACGTCCTGACTTTC | NA | TRBJ2-6 | NA | TRBV5-1
CASSLWDAAYEQYF | TGCGCCAGCAGCTTGTGGGACGCGGCCTACGAGCAGTACTTC | NA | TRBJ2-7 | NA | TRBV5-1
CASSAGTSGGYNEQFF | TGTGCCAGCAGCGCCGGGACTAGCGGGGGCTACAATGAGCAGTTCTTC | NA | TRBJ2-1 | TRBD2 | TRBV6-8
CASSSGGTTEAFF | TGTGCCAGTAGTTCGGGGGGTACCACTGAAGCTTTCTTT | NA | TRBJ1-1 | NA | TRBV19
CASSIAGGTAANYGYTF | TGCGCCAGCAGCATTGCAGGGGGGACAGCAGCCAACTATGGCTACACCTTC | NA | TRBJ1-2 | TRBD1 | TRBV5-1
CASSTGVDYGYTF | TGTGCCAGCAGTACAGGGGTGGACTATGGCTACACCTTC | few | TRBJ1-2 | TRBD1 | TRBV6-8
CASSQAGELFF | TGTGCCAGCAGCCAGGCCGGGGAGCTGTTTTTT | NA | TRBJ2-2 | NA | TRBV6-4
CASTSDRAESRYGYTF | TGTGCCAGCACCTCTGACAGGGCGGAGAGTCGGTATGGCTACACCTTC | NA | TRBJ1-2 | TRBD1 | TRBV12-5
CASSRSYGMNTEAFF | TGCGCCAGCAGTCGGTCTTACGGGATGAACACTGAAGCTTTCTTT | NA | TRBJ1-1 | NA | TRBV5-1
CSVDVTFSSYNEQFF | TGCAGCGTTGACGTGACTTTTAGCTCCTACAATGAGCAGTTCTTC | NA | TRBJ2-1 | NA | TRBV29-1
CSVRMNRDRDTEAFF | TGCAGCGTGCGCATGAACCGGGACAGGGACACTGAAGCTTTCTTT | NA | TRBJ1-1 | TRBD1 | TRBV29-1
CASSFITSGGSEQYF | TGTGCCAGCAGCTTTATTACTAGCGGGGGGAGCGAGCAGTACTTC | NA | TRBJ2-7 | TRBD2 | TRBV11-3
CASSFAQGGEKLFF | TGTGCCAGCAGTTTCGCACAGGGGGGTGAAAAACTGTTTTTT | NA | TRBJ1-4 | TRBD1 | TRBV28
CASSPQNKRGTGELFF | TGTGCCAGCTCACCACAAAACAAAAGGGGGACCGGGGAGCTGTTTTTT | NA | TRBJ2-2 | NA | TRBV18